Listed below are T cell receptor beta chains from one sample, sequenced in a study of neoadjuvant anti-PD-1 for oral cavity cancer. Produced via immunoSEQ multiplex PCR; TCRdb's table is partial and in-frame only. The sample includes 15,000 or so clones, about 68% seen only once; the top ten take about 2.4%. The source was PBMCs, collected before nivolumab (anti-PD-1) treatment. The receptors here all came from a person aged 35-79 years with oral cavity squamous cell carcinoma. Each CDR3 is given with its conserved first and last residue. A D gene is named only where the DNA matches it firmly. Some rows have no size entry. The others give once, few or many, or a class for an expanded clone.

V gene: TRBV5-6
J gene: TRBJ2-2
clone size: few
D gene: -
CDR3 DNA: TGTGCCAGCGGCGGCAGGGTAACTCTGAACACCGGGGAGCTGTTTTTT
CDR3 protein: CASGGRVTLNTGELFF

V gene: TRBV6-1
J gene: TRBJ2-2
clone size: -
D gene: -
CDR3 DNA: TGTGCCAGCAGTAAGGGACCTCTCCCGGAGTTT
CDR3 protein: CASSKGPLPEF

V gene: TRBV6-5
J gene: TRBJ2-3
clone size: -
D gene: -
CDR3 DNA: TGTGCCAGCAAGCGCGACCCCACAGATACGCAGTATTTT
CDR3 protein: CASKRDPTDTQYF

V gene: TRBV6-4
J gene: TRBJ2-1
clone size: once
D gene: TRBD2
CDR3 DNA: TGTGCCAGCAGTGACTCGCCACTAGCGGGAGCAAGTGAGCAGTTCTTC
CDR3 protein: CASSDSPLAGASEQFF

V gene: TRBV5-1
J gene: TRBJ2-7
clone size: -
D gene: -
CDR3 DNA: TGCGCCAGCAGCTTGGCAGGGGAGTCCTACGAGCAGTACTTC
CDR3 protein: CASSLAGESYEQYF

V gene: TRBV29-1
J gene: TRBJ1-2
clone size: -
D gene: TRBD1
CDR3 DNA: TGCAGCGTTGGGGGACAGGGGTCGGATGGCTACACCTTC
CDR3 protein: CSVGGQGSDGYTF

V gene: TRBV6-5
J gene: TRBJ2-1
clone size: -
D gene: -
CDR3 DNA: TGTGCCAGCAGTTCGGACGGGAGCTCCTACAATGAGCAGTTCTTC
CDR3 protein: CASSSDGSSYNEQFF

V gene: TRBV2
J gene: TRBJ2-3
clone size: once
D gene: TRBD2
CDR3 DNA: TGTGCCAGCAAGGGGAGGGAGGGCACCATTAGCACAGATACGCAGTATTTT
CDR3 protein: CASKGREGTISTDTQYF

V gene: TRBV29-1
J gene: TRBJ2-3
clone size: -
D gene: -
CDR3 DNA: TGCAGCGTTGCGGTAGCGACCAGCACAGATACGCAGTATTTT
CDR3 protein: CSVAVATSTDTQYF

V gene: TRBV30
J gene: TRBJ2-7
clone size: -
D gene: -
CDR3 DNA: TGTGCCTGGAGCCCAGGCTCCTACGAGCAGTACTTC
CDR3 protein: CAWSPGSYEQYF

V gene: TRBV5-1
J gene: TRBJ2-5
clone size: -
D gene: -
CDR3 DNA: TGCGCCAGCAGCTTGGCAGGTACGCAAGAGACCCAGTACTTC
CDR3 protein: CASSLAGTQETQYF

V gene: TRBV6-5
J gene: TRBJ1-2
clone size: -
D gene: -
CDR3 DNA: TGTGCCAGCAGTCGACTTAACAATGGCTACACCTTC
CDR3 protein: CASSRLNNGYTF

V gene: TRBV4-1
J gene: TRBJ2-5
clone size: -
D gene: -
CDR3 DNA: TGCGCCAGCAGTCCGACACGACAAGAGACCCAGTACTTC
CDR3 protein: CASSPTRQETQYF

V gene: TRBV6-6
J gene: TRBJ1-5
clone size: -
D gene: -
CDR3 DNA: TGTGCCAGCACAAAGACAGGCCTTAGCAATCAGCCCCAGCATTTT
CDR3 protein: CASTKTGLSNQPQHF

V gene: TRBV15
J gene: TRBJ1-1
clone size: -
D gene: -
CDR3 DNA: TGTGCCACCAGTATAGACAGGATACCCTACACTGAAGCTTTCTTT
CDR3 protein: CATSIDRIPYTEAFF

V gene: TRBV9
J gene: TRBJ2-1
clone size: -
D gene: TRBD2
CDR3 DNA: TGTGCCAGCAGCTTAGCGGGAGAGCAGTTCTTC
CDR3 protein: CASSLAGEQFF

V gene: TRBV2
J gene: TRBJ2-7
clone size: -
D gene: -
CDR3 DNA: TGTGCCAGCAGAGGGGTCTCCTACGAGCAGTACTTC
CDR3 protein: CASRGVSYEQYF

V gene: TRBV7-3
J gene: TRBJ2-7
clone size: once
D gene: TRBD2
CDR3 DNA: TGTGCCAGCCCCCTAGACACTAGCGGGAGCCGGTATGAGCAGTACTTC
CDR3 protein: CASPLDTSGSRYEQYF

V gene: TRBV4-1
J gene: TRBJ2-3
clone size: -
D gene: -
CDR3 DNA: TGCGCCAGCAGCCAAGGTGATAGCGACACAGATACGCAGTATTTT
CDR3 protein: CASSQGDSDTDTQYF

V gene: TRBV5-1
J gene: TRBJ2-1
clone size: -
D gene: TRBD2
CDR3 DNA: TGCGCCAGCAGCCCTGGACTAGCAACCTTTGGGGGCAATGAGCAGTTCTTC
CDR3 protein: CASSPGLATFGGNEQFF

V gene: TRBV29-1
J gene: TRBJ2-2
clone size: -
D gene: TRBD2
CDR3 DNA: TGCAGCGTTCCAGGACTAGCGGGAGGAACCGGCACCGGGGAGCTGTTTTTT
CDR3 protein: CSVPGLAGGTGTGELFF

V gene: TRBV5-1
J gene: TRBJ2-5
clone size: -
D gene: -
CDR3 DNA: TGCGCCAGCAGTCCGGACACATTCGAAGAGACCCAGTACTTC
CDR3 protein: CASSPDTFEETQYF

V gene: TRBV6-5
J gene: TRBJ1-1
clone size: few
D gene: -
CDR3 DNA: TGTGCCAGCAGTTTTGGGCGGGACACTGAAGCTTTCTTT
CDR3 protein: CASSFGRDTEAFF

V gene: TRBV6-1
J gene: TRBJ1-1
clone size: -
D gene: TRBD1
CDR3 DNA: TGTGCCAGCAGTCATTCACAGGGGGCATTTGAAGCTTTCTTT
CDR3 protein: CASSHSQGAFEAFF

V gene: TRBV5-4
J gene: TRBJ2-3
clone size: -
D gene: -
CDR3 DNA: TGTGCCAGCAGCTTGGCGGCCGCTACGCAGTATTTT
CDR3 protein: CASSLAAATQYF

V gene: TRBV6-5
J gene: TRBJ2-1
clone size: -
D gene: TRBD2
CDR3 DNA: TGTGCCAGCAGTTCGGGACTAGCGGGAGGTTACAATGAGCAGTTCTTC
CDR3 protein: CASSSGLAGGYNEQFF

V gene: TRBV5-6
J gene: TRBJ1-4
clone size: -
D gene: -
CDR3 DNA: TGTGCCAGCAGCTTGACAGCCCCTAATGAAAAACTGTTTTTT
CDR3 protein: CASSLTAPNEKLFF

V gene: TRBV7-2
J gene: TRBJ2-4
clone size: -
D gene: -
CDR3 DNA: TGTGCCAGCAGCAGTGCGGGCGGTGGCAAAAACATTCAGTACTTC
CDR3 protein: CASSSAGGGKNIQYF

V gene: TRBV6-1
J gene: TRBJ1-1
clone size: -
D gene: TRBD1
CDR3 DNA: TGTGCCAGCCAGGGGGACGGCGCTGAAGCTTTCTTT
CDR3 protein: CASQGDGAEAFF

V gene: TRBV7-8
J gene: TRBJ2-1
clone size: once
D gene: -
CDR3 DNA: TGTGCCAGCAGCTTACGGGCCCAGACGCCCAATGAGCAGTTCTTC
CDR3 protein: CASSLRAQTPNEQFF

V gene: TRBV11-2
J gene: TRBJ2-1
clone size: -
D gene: TRBD2
CDR3 DNA: TGTGCCAGCAGCTTAGCGTCTAGCGGGGTGTTGGATGAGCAGTTCTTC
CDR3 protein: CASSLASSGVLDEQFF

V gene: TRBV30
J gene: TRBJ1-5
clone size: few
D gene: -
CDR3 DNA: TGTGCCTGGAGTCCCCAACAGGGCAATCAGCCCCAGCATTTT
CDR3 protein: CAWSPQQGNQPQHF

V gene: TRBV19
J gene: TRBJ2-7
clone size: -
D gene: TRBD2
CDR3 DNA: TGTGCCAGTAAACCCCCGGGAGGGGACTCCTACGAGCAGTACTTC
CDR3 protein: CASKPPGGDSYEQYF

V gene: TRBV2
J gene: TRBJ2-5
clone size: -
D gene: -
CDR3 DNA: TGTGCCAGGGAAAGGGGCCAGGGAGAGACCCAGTACTTC
CDR3 protein: CARERGQGETQYF

V gene: TRBV6-1
J gene: TRBJ1-4
clone size: -
D gene: -
CDR3 DNA: TGTGCCAGCAGGGGGGCGGCTAATGAAAAACTGTTTTTT
CDR3 protein: CASRGAANEKLFF

V gene: TRBV7-8
J gene: TRBJ1-1
clone size: few
D gene: -
CDR3 DNA: TGTGCCAGCAGCCGCGTGTCGGGGTTGTACACTGAAGCTTTCTTT
CDR3 protein: CASSRVSGLYTEAFF

V gene: TRBV6-6
J gene: TRBJ2-7
clone size: -
D gene: -
CDR3 DNA: TGTGCCAGCACCGGGAACGAAGAGCAGTACTTC
CDR3 protein: CASTGNEEQYF

V gene: TRBV29-1
J gene: TRBJ2-3
clone size: few
D gene: TRBD2
CDR3 DNA: TGCAGCTCCCAGTCGACTAGCGGGAAAGCAGATACGCAGTATTTT
CDR3 protein: CSSQSTSGKADTQYF

V gene: TRBV9
J gene: TRBJ2-7
clone size: -
D gene: TRBD2
CDR3 DNA: TGTGCCAGCAGCCCACACCGGACTAGCGGTTCCTACGAGCAGTACTTC
CDR3 protein: CASSPHRTSGSYEQYF

V gene: TRBV12-5
J gene: TRBJ1-2
clone size: -
D gene: -
CDR3 DNA: TGTGCTAGTGGTCGCGGGGCAGGGATCGATGGCTACACCTTC
CDR3 protein: CASGRGAGIDGYTF

V gene: TRBV11-2
J gene: TRBJ2-7
clone size: few
D gene: TRBD1
CDR3 DNA: TGTGCCAGCAGCTTAGGGCAGGGGGTCGTCGAGCAGTACTTC
CDR3 protein: CASSLGQGVVEQYF

V gene: TRBV7-8
J gene: TRBJ2-2
clone size: -
D gene: TRBD2
CDR3 DNA: TGTGCCAGCAGCTTAGGGGGACTAGCGCCCGGGGAGCTGTTTTTT
CDR3 protein: CASSLGGLAPGELFF

V gene: TRBV7-3
J gene: TRBJ2-2
clone size: -
D gene: -
CDR3 DNA: TGTGCCAGCAGCTTAAACTCTGGGACCAACACCGGGGAGCTGTTTTTT
CDR3 protein: CASSLNSGTNTGELFF

V gene: TRBV6-6
J gene: TRBJ2-3
clone size: -
D gene: -
CDR3 DNA: TGTGCCAGCAGTTCCCAGGCGGGGTCTGGAGATACGCAGTATTTT
CDR3 protein: CASSSQAGSGDTQYF

V gene: TRBV15
J gene: TRBJ1-5
clone size: -
D gene: -
CDR3 DNA: TGTGCCACCAGCAGAGAACAGGATCATCAGCCCCAGCATTTT
CDR3 protein: CATSREQDHQPQHF

V gene: TRBV28
J gene: TRBJ1-2
clone size: -
D gene: -
CDR3 DNA: TGTGCCAGCTGGGGGAGGGAGTATGGCTACACCTTC
CDR3 protein: CASWGREYGYTF